Following are 28 T cell receptor beta chains from one sample sequenced in a study of PD-L1 blockade in urothelial cancer. Time point in this sample: pretreatment peripheral blood. Sequenced by immunoSEQ multiplex PCR; TCRdb stores in-frame clones only, minus some. Among 90,000 to 100,000 clones listed, nearly 90% were seen once. The sample here was PBMCs, taken around atezolizumab (anti-PD-L1) treatment. Receptor source: a man aged 60 to 75 with urothelial cancer.

The chain links TRBV5-1 to TRBJ2-3, with TRBD2 identical over 16 bases. CDR3 length: 15 amino acids. V gave up 5 bases and J gave up 3 bases; unmatched junction bases: 0. Per germline, CDR1 SGHRS and CDR2 YFSETQ. The CDR3 loop is CASRGLAGGTDTQYF. In nucleotides, the CDR3 is TGCGCCAGCAGGGGACTAGCGGGAGGGACAGATACGCAGTATTTT. The whole variable domain, filled in from reference TRBV5-1 and TRBJ2-3, reads KAGVTQTPRYLIKTRGQQVTLSCSPISGHRSVSWYQQTPGQGLQFLFEYFSETQRNKGNFPGRFSGRQFSNSRSEMNVSTLELGDSALYLCASRGLAGGTDTQYFGPGTRLTVL.

V usage is TRBV5-6 and J usage is TRBJ1-1; D is perhaps TRBD1 (5 bases). V was trimmed by 1 base and J by 4 bases, leaving 11 bases between them. CDR3 length: 14 amino acids. Germline CDR1 reads SGHDT; CDR2 reads YYEEEE. The CDR3 DNA is TGTGCCAGCAGCTTGTTGTCCCAGGGCACTGAAGCTTTCTTT. It encodes CASSLLSQGTEAFF.

The chain couples TRBV4-2 to TRBJ2-3; D is perhaps TRBD2 (6 bases). V shed 0 bases and J shed 2 bases, with 12 bases lying between them. The V gene's germline CDR1 is LGHNA and CDR2 YNFKEQ. The CDR3 length is 16 residues. CDR3 DNA: TGTGCCAGCAGCCAAGATCCTAGCGCGTCCACAGATACGCAGTATTTT. Translating it yields CASSQDPSASTDTQYF.

The sample holds one count of this clone. The V and J genes are TRBV28 and TRBJ2-3; the D gene is possibly TRBD1 (6 bases). This CDR3 has 16 residues. V was trimmed by 6 bases and J by 3 bases, leaving 19 bases between them. Per germline, CDR1 MDHEN and CDR2 SYDVKM. The DNA for the CDR3 is TGTGCCAGCAGCAGGGGACGCCTCGTCGTTACAGATACGCAGTATTTT. Its translation is CASSRGRLVVTDTQYF.

The V call is TRBV5-1, the J call TRBJ1-3, with a weak D call TRBD1 (6 bases). CDR1 is SGHRS, CDR2 YFSETQ, per germline. The CDR3 sequence is 15 residues long. Between the trimmed V and J ends, which lost 4 bases and 0 bases, there was a span of 11 bases. CDR3 sequence: CASSPQGSSGNTIYF. DNA for the CDR3: TGCGCCAGCAGCCCCCAGGGGAGCTCTGGAAACACCATATATTTT.

CDR3 coding DNA: TGTGCCAGCAGCCGAGACGGGACTAACTATGGCTACACCTTC. Translating it yields CASSRDGTNYGYTF. The chain links TRBV4-2 to TRBJ1-2; D unclear. This CDR3 spans 14 amino acids. With 4 bases removed from V and 0 bases from J, the gap between germline ends came to 9 bases. CDR1 and CDR2 (germline): LGHNA, YNFKEQ.

The chain combines TRBV2 with TRBJ1-2; no reliable D call. CDR1 SNHLY and CDR2 FYNNEI come from the germline V gene. This CDR3 is 15 amino acids long. Trimming pared 1 base from V and 8 bases from J, leaving 17 bases between. CDR3: CASSEGPQTSFGYTF. The CDR3 DNA follows: TGTGCCAGCAGTGAAGGGCCGCAAACTAGTTTCGGCTACACCTTC.

The chain recombines TRBV18 with TRBJ1-5, with D perhaps matching TRBD1 (5 bases). The germline V gene encodes CDR1 KGHSH and CDR2 LQKENI. The CDR3 consists of 15 residues. V lost 4 bases and J lost 0, with 10 bases in between. DNA of the CDR3: TGTGCCAGCTCACAATCCAGGGATAGCAATCAGCCCCAGCATTTT. Protein: CASSQSRDSNQPQHF. Full variable domain (missing parts from reference TRBV18 and TRBJ1-5): NAGVMQNPRHLVRRRGQEARLRCSPMKGHSHVYWYRQLPEEGLKFMVYLQKENIIDESGMPKERFSAEFPKEGPSILRIQQVVRGDSAAYFCASSQSRDSNQPQHFGDGTRLSIL.

The chain combines TRBV19 with TRBJ1-1; a weak D match, TRBD1 (5 bases). V gave up 5 bases and J gave up 6 bases, with 13 bases separating them. Germline CDR1 LNHDA, CDR2 SQIVND (reference sequence). This CDR3 spans 13 amino acids. CDR3 DNA sequence: TGTGCCAGTAGTCCCGTAGGGGAAGCTGAAGCTTTCTTT. Translating it yields CASSPVGEAEAFF.

The chain couples TRBV29-1 to TRBJ2-5; TRBD2 aligns across 9 bases. The V gene end was trimmed by 4 bases and the J gene end by 2 bases; junction bases not matched to a gene: 8. This CDR3 has 15 amino acids. Germline V gene data show CDR1 as SQVTM and CDR2 as ANQGSEA. CDR3 amino acids: CSVVVLAGPQETQYF. The DNA of the CDR3 is TGCAGCGTTGTCGTGCTAGCGGGGCCACAAGAGACCCAGTACTTC.

This chain uses TRBV28 with TRBJ2-7, with 10 bases identical to TRBD1. There are 15 residues in the CDR3. Germline V gene data show CDR1 as MDHEN and CDR2 as SYDVKM. V was pared by 5 bases and J by 0 bases, with 4 bases of the junction left unmatched. In nucleotides, the CDR3 is TGTGCCAGCAGTGTGACAGGGGGCGGCTCCTACGAGCAGTACTTC. Translation gives CASSVTGGGSYEQYF.

This clone appeared once. This chain connects TRBV5-4 to TRBJ2-1; perhaps TRBD1 as D (5 bases). The CDR3 runs to 15 residues. The V end lost 4 bases, the J end lost 5 bases, and 16 bases lay between the germline ends. CDR1 is SGHNT and CDR2 is YYREEE in the germline V gene (reference sequence). The CDR3: CASSGRYQGNNEQFF. For the CDR3, the DNA is TGTGCCAGCAGCGGACGATACCAGGGCAACAATGAGCAGTTCTTC.

This chain links TRBV18 with TRBJ2-5, with D tentatively TRBD1 (5 bases). The CDR3 is made up of 12 amino acids. Deletions cut 4 bases from V and 3 bases from J, with 6 bases between. The germline V gene encodes CDR1 KGHSH and CDR2 LQKENI. The DNA for the CDR3 is TGTGCCAGCTCACTACAGGAAGAGACCCAGTACTTC. Translating it yields CASSLQEETQYF.

This clone was seen once. The genes are TRBV6-5 and TRBJ2-1, with TRBD2 matching 9 bases. The J segment lost 0 bases and the V segment lost 5 bases, leaving 2 bases of the junction unmatched. The CDR3 extends over 15 amino acids. Germline CDR1 and CDR2: MNHEY and SVGAGI. Here the CDR3 DNA reads TGTGCCAGCAGTATTAGCGGGAGCTCCTACAATGAGCAGTTCTTC. Amino acid sequence: CASSISGSSYNEQFF.

The V call is TRBV18, the J call TRBJ2-5; D ambiguous. CDR1 is KGHSH, CDR2 LQKENI, per germline. Trimming pared 4 bases from V and 0 bases from J, leaving 6 bases between. The CDR3 is made up of 13 amino acids. The CDR3 sequence: CASSLMYQETQYF. The CDR3 DNA is TGTGCCAGCTCACTAATGTACCAAGAGACCCAGTACTTC.

This clone was detected only once. The rearrangement joins TRBV7-3 to TRBJ1-1; D not certain. CDR1 is SGHTA, CDR2 FQGTGA, per germline. V lost 4 bases and J 1 base, leaving 13 bases between the germline ends. The CDR3 consists of 15 residues. The DNA for the CDR3 is TGTGCCAGCAGCTCCAAACCGGGTGGGAACACTGAAGCTTTCTTT. This translates into CASSSKPGGNTEAFF.

V is TRBV7-2 and J is TRBJ2-1; TRBD2 matches at 8 bases. The germline gives CDR1 SGHTA, CDR2 FQGNSA. This CDR3 comprises 15 residues. The V segment lost 2 bases and the J segment 4 bases; nucleotides outside the gene matches: 4. The CDR3: CASSLLGGDYNEQFF. DNA of the CDR3: TGTGCCAGCAGCTTACTCGGGGGGGATTACAATGAGCAGTTCTTC.

The chain uses TRBV7-8 and TRBJ1-2; the match to TRBD1 covers 7 bases. Germline V gives CDR1 SGHVS, CDR2 FQNEAQ. The junction had 8 bases not matched to a gene; V was cut back by 5 bases and J by 2 bases. The CDR3 runs 15 residues. CDR3 nucleotides: TGTGCCAGCAGCAAGAACAGGGGCCCAAACTATGGCTACACCTTC. This gives the protein CASSKNRGPNYGYTF.

This chain links TRBV2 with TRBJ1-4; 8 positions agree with TRBD1. Germline CDR1 and CDR2: SNHLY and FYNNEI. Losses at the gene ends were 0 bases for V and 11 bases for J; bases not matched to a gene: 11. CDR3 size: 16 residues. The CDR3 region is CASSEAAAGGAEKLFF. CDR3 coding DNA: TGTGCCAGCAGTGAAGCTGCGGCAGGGGGCGCTGAGAAACTGTTTTTT.

This chain uses TRBV27 with TRBJ1-1; D is possibly TRBD1 (5 bases). The V gene lost 5 bases and the J gene lost 11 bases, with 18 bases spanning the gap. The CDR3 is 13 amino acids. Germline lookup yields CDR1 MNHEY and CDR2 SMNVEV (reference sequence). CDR3 DNA sequence: TGTGCCAGCAGTCAAGGGACTGATCCTTCGGCTTTCTTT. Protein: CASSQGTDPSAFF.

This clone was observed a handful of times. The rearrangement joins TRBV2 to TRBJ1-2; tentatively, D is TRBD1 (6 bases). Germline-derived CDR1 and CDR2 are SNHLY and FYNNEI. This CDR3 is 13 amino acids long. The ends were cut back, 4 bases at V and 4 bases at J, with 10 bases in the middle. CDR3: CASSGGGFYGYTF. CDR3 nucleotides: TGTGCCAGCAGTGGAGGGGGATTCTATGGCTACACCTTC.

This sequence joins TRBV30 and TRBJ2-4, with a weak D call TRBD1 (5 bases). Trimming shortened V by 8 bases and J by 0 bases, and 14 bases separated the two germline ends. In germline, CDR1 is GTSNPN, CDR2 SVGIG (reference sequence). This CDR3 has 14 amino acids. The CDR3 bases are TGTGCCAGAAGTGTGGGGCTAGCCAAAAACATTCAGTACTTC. Translation: CARSVGLAKNIQYF.

V gene TRBV7-2 combines with J gene TRBJ2-3; maybe TRBD2 (5 bases). V gave up 1 base and J gave up 0 bases, with 8 bases separating them. In germline, CDR1 is SGHTA, CDR2 FQGNSA. The CDR3 covers 15 residues. The CDR3 region has the DNA TGTGCCAGCAGCTTAGGCGGGCTGAGCACAGATACGCAGTATTTT. Translated: CASSLGGLSTDTQYF.

The CDR3 sequence: CASSSQEHEQYF. The DNA of the CDR3 is TGTGCCAGCAGTTCCCAAGAGCACGAGCAGTACTTC. V usage is TRBV6-5 and J usage is TRBJ2-7; the D is unclear. V was clipped by 4 bases and J by 5 bases, with 9 bases between them. CDR3 length equals 12 residues. Germline V gives CDR1 MNHEY, CDR2 SVGAGI.

This sequence joins TRBV18 and TRBJ2-2; 9 bases match TRBD1. J gave up 7 bases and V 1 base, and 4 bases lay outside the gene matches. The CDR3 contains 15 residues. The germline gives CDR1 KGHSH, CDR2 LQKENI. CDR3 loop: CASSPRTGEVGELFF. The CDR3 nucleotides read TGTGCCAGCTCACCACGGACAGGGGAAGTCGGGGAGCTGTTTTTT.

This clone has only one observation. The rearrangement links TRBV7-2 to TRBJ2-1, with D perhaps TRBD1 (5 bases). Trimming pared 4 bases from V and 15 bases from J, leaving 16 bases between. Germline values: CDR1 SGHTA, CDR2 FQGNSA. The CDR3 runs to 12 residues. The CDR3 nucleotides are TGTGCCAGCAGCTCATCGTTAGGGGCACCGTTCTTC. Its protein product is CASSSSLGAPFF.

This clone has more than one count but fewer than ten. The rearrangement joins TRBV11-3 to TRBJ2-7; the D is unclear. CDR3 length: 13 residues. V was shortened by 5 bases and J by 5 bases, with 13 bases between the two germline ends. From germline, CDR1 is SGHNT and CDR2 YENEEA. CDR3 residues: CASSPPLPDEQYF. The CDR3 DNA reads TGTGCCAGCAGCCCCCCTCTTCCCGACGAGCAGTACTTC.

This chain connects TRBV5-8 to TRBJ1-1, with 8 bases identical to TRBD1. Germline V gives CDR1 SGHTS, CDR2 YDEGEE. The CDR3 runs to 17 residues. The trim removed 4 bases at V and 2 bases at J, leaving 13 bases unmatched. The CDR3 bases are TGTGCCAGCAGCCCGGACAGGGCTGGGGTGGGAAACACTGAAGCTTTCTTT. The encoded protein is CASSPDRAGVGNTEAFF.